Listed below are T cell receptor beta chains from one sample, sequenced in a study of identical twins. TCRdb ran MiXCR on the 5' RACE reads and lists one entry per CDR3 protein. This sample has a few hundred thousand distinct CDR3 sequences, with more than 6.5% found just once. This sample was also put to use in a study of yellow fever vaccine responses in identical twins.

Sequencing used memory (CD45RO+) T cells sorted from blood. These TCRs come from a woman aged 18-29 years in good health. The conserved cysteine and the conserved F or W are not part of the CDR3 here. The D gene is left open where the match is weak.

j_gene: TRBJ2-5; v_gene: TRBV4-1; d_gene: .; CDR3aa: ASSQDGGAPGTQY
j_gene: TRBJ2-7; v_gene: TRBV6-2/TRBV6-3; d_gene: .; CDR3aa: ASSYLDGYEQY
j_gene: TRBJ2-3; v_gene: TRBV9; d_gene: .; CDR3aa: ASSVGDTQY
j_gene: TRBJ1-1; v_gene: TRBV4-2; d_gene: .; CDR3aa: ASSQVVAGADTEAF
j_gene: TRBJ1-6; v_gene: TRBV3-1; d_gene: .; CDR3aa: ASSQGGTINSPLH
j_gene: TRBJ2-2; v_gene: TRBV3-1; d_gene: .; CDR3aa: ASSQVRAGELF
j_gene: TRBJ1-2; v_gene: TRBV12-3/TRBV12-4; d_gene: .; CDR3aa: ASSLQGNYGYT
j_gene: TRBJ2-3; v_gene: TRBV6-1; d_gene: TRBD2; CDR3aa: ASRTTSGGERTQY
j_gene: TRBJ2-2; v_gene: TRBV12-3/TRBV12-4; d_gene: .; CDR3aa: ASSEQYTGELF
j_gene: TRBJ1-2; v_gene: TRBV12-5; d_gene: TRBD1; CDR3aa: ASGITPGQGAKSYGYT
j_gene: TRBJ2-3; v_gene: TRBV12-3/TRBV12-4; d_gene: .; CDR3aa: ASSPNLGAVGPDTQY
j_gene: TRBJ2-7; v_gene: TRBV19; d_gene: TRBD1; CDR3aa: ARAIPGQDYEQY
j_gene: TRBJ2-5; v_gene: TRBV15; d_gene: TRBD2; CDR3aa: ATNRPGGETQY
j_gene: TRBJ1-2; v_gene: TRBV3-1; d_gene: .; CDR3aa: ASSQAGFYGYT
j_gene: TRBJ2-2; v_gene: TRBV10-2; d_gene: .; CDR3aa: ASSESSAKTGELF
j_gene: TRBJ2-3; v_gene: TRBV6-1; d_gene: .; CDR3aa: ASSALASGTDTQY
j_gene: TRBJ1-2; v_gene: TRBV3-1; d_gene: TRBD1; CDR3aa: ASSQGDSGYGYT
j_gene: TRBJ2-5; v_gene: TRBV20-1; d_gene: .; CDR3aa: SASRGGPEETQY
j_gene: TRBJ2-3; v_gene: TRBV11-2; d_gene: .; CDR3aa: ASSFGALDTQY
j_gene: TRBJ1-5; v_gene: TRBV20-1; d_gene: .; CDR3aa: SAPTLNGGQPQH
j_gene: TRBJ2-5; v_gene: TRBV9; d_gene: .; CDR3aa: ASSVNGGTQY
j_gene: TRBJ2-1; v_gene: TRBV5-1; d_gene: .; CDR3aa: ASSLADGAEQF
j_gene: TRBJ2-7; v_gene: TRBV7-9; d_gene: .; CDR3aa: ANRGHLGEQY
j_gene: TRBJ1-6; v_gene: TRBV19; d_gene: .; CDR3aa: ASTWGRASPLH
j_gene: TRBJ1-2; v_gene: TRBV7-9; d_gene: TRBD1; CDR3aa: ASSQYQGTGRDYT
j_gene: TRBJ2-7; v_gene: TRBV4-1; d_gene: TRBD2; CDR3aa: ASSQAQAGTPYEQY
j_gene: TRBJ2-7; v_gene: TRBV15; d_gene: TRBD2; CDR3aa: ATSRRTSGIPSYEQY
j_gene: TRBJ2-7; v_gene: TRBV7-8; d_gene: .; CDR3aa: ASSLAAVQISSYEQY
j_gene: TRBJ2-3; v_gene: TRBV28; d_gene: TRBD2; CDR3aa: ASTGLAGGTTDTQY
j_gene: TRBJ2-2; v_gene: TRBV11-2; d_gene: .; CDR3aa: ASSLGGAGFGTGELF
j_gene: TRBJ2-3; v_gene: TRBV7-9; d_gene: TRBD1; CDR3aa: ASRKKAGQGFTTQY
j_gene: TRBJ2-1; v_gene: TRBV10-3; d_gene: TRBD1; CDR3aa: AISPGQGTYNEQF
j_gene: TRBJ2-1; v_gene: TRBV11-2; d_gene: TRBD2; CDR3aa: ASSWRASGMYEQF
j_gene: TRBJ1-5; v_gene: TRBV12-3/TRBV12-4; d_gene: TRBD1; CDR3aa: ASSLDGTVDQPQH
j_gene: TRBJ1-1; v_gene: TRBV5-1; d_gene: TRBD1; CDR3aa: ASSLGQGAEAF
j_gene: TRBJ2-1; v_gene: TRBV3-1; d_gene: TRBD2; CDR3aa: ASTAGLAVDNEQF
j_gene: TRBJ1-2; v_gene: TRBV20-1; d_gene: .; CDR3aa: SATRGETLNYGYT